This TCR delta chain was observed in a study of Vδ1+ human thymocytes (dated by TCRdb to the late 2010s). In the study overall: The study characterised mRNA-level TRG and TRD CDR3 repertoires of highly purified Vdelta1+ thymocytes from young children as a data resource. Earlier work had validated the multiplex-based CDR3 amplicon strategy against 5'RACE-based methods for generating CDR3 amplicons.

Thymic samples were depleted of alphabeta T cells, then CD3+ TCRVdelta1+ TCRVdelta2- thymocytes were FACS-sorted. The purity of the sorted Vdelta1+ thymocytes was between roughly 97% and 99.6%. The thymic specimens were obtained from about 8 paediatric patients, aged roughly 5 days to 17 months, who were having corrective cardiac surgery. The thymic tissue was dispersed, and mononuclear cells were isolated using a Histopaque-1077 density gradient. The staining antibodies were anti-TCRVdelta1 clone TS8.2, anti-TCRVdelta2 clone B6, anti-CD3 clone HIT3a and anti-TCRalphabeta clone IP26. As concerns this clone: Which antigen it targets is not known. Within one base of it there is no much larger clone, and no base qualities were kept.

CDR1 and CDR2 were assigned from the germline V gene as TSWWSYY and QGS. V loses 0 bases at its end and J loses 0 bases; junction bases beyond the gene matches: 15. From the cysteine up to the phenylalanine, the CDR3 has a length of 20 residues. Only CDR3 DNA remains: 60 bases, in frame from the first base. General conclusions and limits of the study: Many TRG clonotypes were found to be shared between donors (up to about 7x10^3), whereas TRD repertoires were found to be essentially private (max roughly 120 shared). Although sort purity was high, about 20% of thymic TRD sequences were Vdelta2 (with a few Vdelta3), in contrast to the peripheral blood Vdelta1+ controls. No clustering by age or sex was observed, so analyses did not stratify donors by these variables. The thymic TRG and TRD repertoires appeared highly polyclonal, with Gaussian CDR3 length distributions, in contrast to the oligoclonal repertoires of peripheral blood. Because unexpected Vdelta2 sequences could lead to misinterpretation of bulk repertoire data, the authors recommended using highly purified populations and validating at the single-cell level.

RNA extraction was performed with the RNeasy mini kit, and reverse transcription was done with Superscript III. CDR3 amplicons were generated by multiplex PCR with pooled V-gene forward primers and a constant-region reverse primer carrying Illumina adaptor overhangs. Amplicons were gel-purified, then indexed with Nextera index primers over roughly 8 extra PCR cycles and purified with AMPure XP beads. Libraries were sequenced on an Illumina MiSeq with paired-end 250 bp reads, dual indexing and about 20% PhiX spike-in. The authors' analysis ran thus. Read quality was checked with FastQC, and TRG read pairs were merged using ea-utils fastq-join. IMGT/HighV-QUEST was used to annotate the sequences, only productive sequences with an unambiguous V-gene assignment were kept, and clonotypes were defined as sequences sharing an identical CDR3 sequence. VDJtools 1.1.1, tcR 2.2.3, Treemap and vegan Shannon diversity in R 3.4.4 were used for downstream analysis. Identical DNA sequences were merged into single rows after TCRdb reprocessed the public reads with CATT. TCRdb, not the original authors, processed these V and J calls. Here the sample has around 76,000 delta-chain clones; approximately 37% occur a single time. The ten largest clones add up to over 0.2% of the sample.

This chain is built from TRDV1 and TRDJ1, with 8 bases in between that match TRDD3. The TCR sequence derives from a boy younger than two who had congenital heart surgery. The sample taken for sequencing was Vdelta1+ gamma-delta thymocytes from the thymus. The cell subset or site label on this specimen signifies: FACS-sorted CD3+ TCRalphabeta- TCRVdelta1+ TCRVdelta2- thymocytes. In nucleotide form, the sequence is TGTGCTCTTGGGGAACTTCGGGCGCCGACACCTGGGGGACACACCGATAAACTCATCTTT. Its protein product is CALGELRAPTPGGHTDKLIF.